The next 20 T cell receptor beta chains were all read from a single sample in a study of cytomegalovirus exposure and HLA in healthy donors. Repertoires were generated with immunoSEQ multiplex PCR, while TCRdb's copy carries only in-frame clones and drops some. Among 300,000 to 400,000 clones listed, roughly 88% were seen once. The sequencing sample was made of PBMCs. These receptors originate from a man aged 25 to 45 in good health and CMV-seronegative.

The chain employs TRBV5-6 and TRBJ2-7; TRBD1 matches 11 bases. There are 14 residues in the CDR3. The germline gives CDR1 SGHDT, CDR2 YYEEEE. After removal of 3 bases from V and 5 bases from J, the junction contained 4 bases not matched to a gene. The CDR3 nucleotides are TGTGCCAGCAGCTCGGGACAGGGGGTTAACGAGCAGTACTTC. This gives the protein CASSSGQGVNEQYF.

The chain links TRBV13 to TRBJ2-5; 9 nucleotides align to TRBD1. V trimming: 3 bases; J trimming: 5 bases; junction bases outside the gene matches: 4. The length of the CDR3 is 14 residues. The germline V gene encodes CDR1 PRHDT and CDR2 FYEKMQ (reference sequence). The DNA of the CDR3 is TGTGCCAGCAGCTTCGGGACAGGGTTTGAGACCCAGTACTTC. This sequence encodes CASSFGTGFETQYF.

This chain uses TRBV11-2 with TRBJ2-6, with TRBD2 as a possible D gene (7 bases). Trimming stripped 5 bases from V and 4 bases from J, with 15 bases between. The CDR3 covers 16 residues. The germline V gene encodes CDR1 SGHAT and CDR2 FQNNGV. Here the CDR3 DNA reads TGTGCCAGCAGCCTAGGGGGGGGTCTCGGGGCCAACGTCCTGACTTTC. This codes for CASSLGGGLGANVLTF.

The gene calls are TRBV4-1 and TRBJ1-5; 10 bases are shared with TRBD1. Germline trimming cut 0 bases from V and 5 bases from J; bases unmatched to any gene: 1. Germline V gives CDR1 MGHRA, CDR2 YSYEKL. The CDR3 totals 15 residues. CDR3 in amino acids: CASSQEGTGDQPQHF. Here the CDR3 DNA reads TGCGCCAGCAGCCAAGAAGGGACAGGGGATCAGCCCCAGCATTTT.

The chain joins TRBV6-5 to TRBJ1-2; TRBD1 is a possible D gene (6 bases). Germline CDR1 reads MNHEY; CDR2 reads SVGAGI. The CDR3 sequence is 15 residues long. The V and J ends lost 5 bases and 2 bases respectively, with 15 bases between them. CDR3 protein: CASSTESGENYGYTF. The CDR3 nucleotides read TGTGCCAGCAGTACCGAGTCAGGGGAGAACTATGGCTACACCTTC.

This rearrangement joins TRBV7-9 to TRBJ2-5; 8 bases map to TRBD1. Germline CDR1 SEHNR, CDR2 FQNEAQ (reference sequence). This CDR3 comprises 17 residues. V was pared by 1 base and J by 2 bases, with 9 bases of the junction left unmatched. The CDR3: CASSLVGTGGMQETQYF. The CDR3 DNA is TGTGCCAGCAGCTTAGTCGGGACAGGTGGGATGCAAGAGACCCAGTACTTC.

This clone has just one count. V is TRBV18 and J is TRBJ1-6, with 7 bases that match TRBD1. The CDR3 sequence is 14 residues long. CDR1 and CDR2 from the germline V gene are KGHSH and LQKENI. The trim removed 2 bases at V and 10 bases at J, leaving 5 bases unmatched. CDR3 loop: CASSPSRGQSPLHF. CDR3 nucleotide sequence: TGTGCCAGCTCACCAAGTAGGGGGCAGTCACCCCTCCACTTT.

The V call is TRBV12-5, the J call TRBJ2-4; D remains ambiguous. V gave up 6 bases and J gave up 6 bases, with 18 bases separating them. The CDR3 loop spans 15 amino acids. Germline CDR1 reads LGHNT; CDR2 reads FRNRAP. This chain's CDR3 is CASGPAHPGGNIQYF. As DNA, the CDR3 is TGTGCTAGTGGACCAGCCCATCCCGGCGGAAACATTCAGTACTTC.

The rearrangement links TRBV4-1 to TRBJ1-2, with D unresolved. Germline V gene sequence: CDR1 MGHRA, CDR2 YSYEKL. V lost 0 bases to trimming and J lost 6 bases, with 14 bases between them. The CDR3 length is 15 residues. In nucleotides, the CDR3 is TGCGCCAGCAGCCAAGATACGGGGATACAGAATGGCTACACCTTC. It yields the protein CASSQDTGIQNGYTF.

This clone came up once. The gene calls are TRBV5-1 and TRBJ2-2, with 8 bases that match TRBD2. In germline, CDR1 is SGHRS, CDR2 YFSETQ. Trimming took 4 bases from V and 3 from J; bases not matched to a gene: 17. The CDR3 loop spans 19 amino acids. In DNA form, the CDR3 reads TGCGCCAGCAGCCGAACCGCCGGGACTAGGGGGACGTACACCGGGGAGCTGTTTTTT. This translates into CASSRTAGTRGTYTGELFF.

V gene TRBV4-3 combines with J gene TRBJ2-7; TRBD1 aligns across 7 bases. Germline values: CDR1 LGHNA, CDR2 YSLEER. This CDR3 comprises 16 residues. J gave up 5 bases and V 4 bases, and 14 bases lay outside the gene matches. CDR3 nucleotides: TGCGCCAGCAGCCTCACCAGCCGAGGGGGCGGAAACGAGCAGTACTTC. Translated, it gives CASSLTSRGGGNEQYF.

The chain links TRBV27 to TRBJ2-7, with D possibly matching TRBD2 (6 bases). This CDR3 has 15 amino acids. Germline V gene lookup returns CDR1 MNHEY and CDR2 SMNVEV (reference sequence). Trimming shortened V by 1 base and J by 2 bases, and 12 bases separated the two germline ends. This CDR3 is CASSLFQGEAYEQYF. The CDR3 DNA sequence: TGTGCCAGCAGTTTATTCCAAGGGGAGGCCTACGAGCAGTACTTC.

The chain has TRBV10-2 and TRBJ2-7; a possible D gene is TRBD1 (5 bases). V lost 7 bases and J lost 2, with 9 bases in between. The CDR3 is made up of 12 amino acids. CDR1 is WSHSY, CDR2 SAAADI, per germline. CDR3 protein: CASTGITYEQYF. As DNA, the CDR3 is TGCGCCAGCACAGGGATAACCTACGAGCAGTACTTC.

V usage is TRBV9 and J usage is TRBJ1-5; TRBD1 matches 7 bases. Germline loops: CDR1 SGDLS, CDR2 YYNGEE. The CDR3 covers 16 residues. Trimming at V came to 4 bases and at J to 1 base, leaving 8 bases not matched to a gene. The CDR3 region is CASSPRQGLSNQPQHF. The CDR3 coding sequence is TGTGCCAGCAGCCCACGACAGGGTTTGAGCAATCAGCCCCAGCATTTT.

This clone was seen once. The chain uses TRBV27 and TRBJ1-4, with 9 bases that match TRBD1. Looked up from germline, CDR1 is MNHEY and CDR2 is SMNVEV (reference sequence). Trimming at V came to 0 bases and at J to 10 bases, leaving 6 bases not matched to a gene. The CDR3 totals 15 residues. The DNA of the CDR3 is TGTGCCAGCAGTTTATCGAGCCGGACAGGGGTAAAACTGTTTTTT. Translation: CASSLSSRTGVKLFF.

This clone is a singleton in its sample. V usage is TRBV5-1 and J usage is TRBJ2-7; D not certain. Germline CDR1 is SGHRS and CDR2 is YFSETQ. Trimming removed 5 bases at V and 6 bases at J, with 12 bases between. The CDR3 has 12 residues. Here the CDR3 reads CASRIESGEQYF. The CDR3 nucleotides are TGCGCCAGCAGAATTGAGTCGGGCGAGCAGTACTTC.

This clone was counted only a few times. The chain carries TRBV11-2 and TRBJ1-2; D may be TRBD1 (5 bases). The CDR3 is made up of 14 amino acids. Germline V CDR1 and CDR2: SGHAT, FQNNGV. V was clipped by 1 base and J by 7 bases, with 13 bases between them. For the CDR3, the DNA is TGTGCCAGCAGCTTAGGGCAGGGTTATAGTGGCTACACCTTC. The encoded protein is CASSLGQGYSGYTF.

The rearrangement joins TRBV11-2 to TRBJ1-6; TRBD1 matches at 7 bases. Germline V lookup: CDR1 SGHAT, CDR2 FQNNGV. The trim removed 8 bases at V and 3 bases at J, leaving 13 bases unmatched. The CDR3 spans 17 residues. CDR3 in amino acids: CASVDTGQLYYNSPLHF. In nucleotides, the CDR3 is TGTGCCAGCGTAGATACGGGACAGCTATACTATAATTCACCCCTCCACTTT.

This rearrangement joins TRBV7-8 to TRBJ1-5; TRBD1 aligns across 8 bases. The trim removed 3 bases at V and 7 bases at J, leaving 2 bases unmatched. The germline V gene encodes CDR1 SGHVS and CDR2 FQNEAQ. The CDR3 length is 13 residues. CDR3 region: CASSLAGGQPQHF. The CDR3 DNA sequence: TGTGCCAGCAGCTTGGCAGGGGGCCAGCCCCAGCATTTT.

This chain joins TRBV6-6 and TRBJ2-1; 8 bases match TRBD1. This CDR3 has 15 amino acids. Germline CDR1 and CDR2: MNHNY and SVGAGI (reference sequence). With V trimmed by 6 bases and J by 3 bases, 7 bases remained unmatched. As DNA, the CDR3 is TGTGCCAGCAGCATCCCGGACAGGGTCTACAATGAGCAGTTCTTC. Translated, it gives CASSIPDRVYNEQFF.